This TCR beta chain was documented in a study of blood T cell repertoires in COVID-19. Study overall: Donors in the United States, Italy and Spain gave samples during acute or convalescent COVID-19.

The repertoire was sequenced with immunoSEQ multiplex PCR; TCRdb's copy has only in-frame clones and lacks some. The sample has tens of thousands of clones; about 77% are singletons. Comment on this clone: This specimen includes other DNA sequences encoding the same CDR3.

Germline CDR1 reads MNHEY; CDR2 reads SVGAGI. This CDR3 spans 14 amino acids. J gave up 0 bases and V 7 bases, and 3 bases lay outside the gene matches. The clonotype was recovered from a human donor in a cohort sampled during active COVID-19. The rearrangement links TRBV6-5 to TRBJ2-7; TRBD1 agrees at 10 bases. The sequenced sample consisted of peripheral blood. The CDR3: CASIRDRGSYEQYF. The CDR3 DNA reads TGTGCCAGCATCCGGGACAGGGGCTCCTACGAGCAGTACTTC.